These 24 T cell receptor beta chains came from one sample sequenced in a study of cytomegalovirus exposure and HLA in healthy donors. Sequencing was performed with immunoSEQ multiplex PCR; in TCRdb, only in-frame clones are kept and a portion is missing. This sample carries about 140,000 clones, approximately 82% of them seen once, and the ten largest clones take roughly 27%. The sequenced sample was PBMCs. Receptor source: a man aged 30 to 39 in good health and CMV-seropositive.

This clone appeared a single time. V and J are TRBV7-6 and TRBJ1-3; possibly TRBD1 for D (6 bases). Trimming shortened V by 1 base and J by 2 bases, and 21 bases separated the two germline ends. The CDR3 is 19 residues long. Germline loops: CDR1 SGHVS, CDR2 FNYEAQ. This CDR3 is CASSLEGVIIEGAGNTIYF. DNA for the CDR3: TGTGCCAGCAGCTTAGAGGGGGTAATAATCGAAGGGGCTGGAAACACCATATATTTT.

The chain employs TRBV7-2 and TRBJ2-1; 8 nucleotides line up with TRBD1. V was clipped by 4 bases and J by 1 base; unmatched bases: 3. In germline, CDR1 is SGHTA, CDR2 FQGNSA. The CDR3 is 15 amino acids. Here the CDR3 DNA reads TGTGCCAGCAGCTACGACAGGGGATCCTACAATGAGCAGTTCTTC. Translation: CASSYDRGSYNEQFF.

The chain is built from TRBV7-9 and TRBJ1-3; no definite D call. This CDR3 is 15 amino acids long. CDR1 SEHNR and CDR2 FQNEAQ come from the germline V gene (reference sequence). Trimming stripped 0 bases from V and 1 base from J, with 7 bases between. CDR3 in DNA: TGTGCCAGCAGCTTAGCGGCAGGATCTGGAAACACCATATATTTT. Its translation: CASSLAAGSGNTIYF.

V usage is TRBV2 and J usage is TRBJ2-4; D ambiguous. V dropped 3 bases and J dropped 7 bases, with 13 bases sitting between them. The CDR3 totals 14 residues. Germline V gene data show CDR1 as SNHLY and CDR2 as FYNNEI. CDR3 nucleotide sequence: TGTGCCAGCAGTGACCCCAGGTATTCGAACATTCAGTACTTC. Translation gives CASSDPRYSNIQYF.

For the CDR3, the DNA is TGCGCCAGCAGCTTGGAAATAGGGGCCCTGAACACTGAAGCTTTCTTT. This encodes CASSLEIGALNTEAFF. The chain joins TRBV5-1 to TRBJ1-1, with TRBD1 as a possible D gene (5 bases). The CDR3 contains 16 residues. Trimming took off 0 bases at V and 0 bases at J, with 12 bases between the two ends. Per the germline V gene, CDR1 is SGHRS and CDR2 is YFSETQ.

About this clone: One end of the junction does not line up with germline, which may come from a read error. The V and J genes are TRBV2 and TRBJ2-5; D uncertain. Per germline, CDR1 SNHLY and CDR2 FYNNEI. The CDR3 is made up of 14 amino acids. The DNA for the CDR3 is TGTGCCAGCAGGGAAGAGGTCAGGTCAGAGACCCAGTACTTC. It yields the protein CASREEVRSETQYF.

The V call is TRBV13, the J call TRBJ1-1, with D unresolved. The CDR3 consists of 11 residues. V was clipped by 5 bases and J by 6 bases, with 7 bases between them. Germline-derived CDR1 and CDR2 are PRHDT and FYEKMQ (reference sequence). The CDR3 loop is CASSLTAEAFF. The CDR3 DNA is TGTGCCAGCAGCCTAACGGCTGAAGCTTTCTTT.

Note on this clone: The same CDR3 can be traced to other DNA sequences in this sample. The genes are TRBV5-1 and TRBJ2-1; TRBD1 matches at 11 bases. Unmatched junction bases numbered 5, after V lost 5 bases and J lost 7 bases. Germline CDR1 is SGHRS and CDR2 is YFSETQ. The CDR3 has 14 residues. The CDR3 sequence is CASSPGTGGNEQFF. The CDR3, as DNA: TGCGCCAGCAGTCCCGGGACAGGGGGGAATGAGCAGTTCTTC. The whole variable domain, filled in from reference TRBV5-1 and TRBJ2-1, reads KAGVTQTPRYLIKTRGQQVTLSCSPISGHRSVSWYQQTPGQGLQFLFEYFSETQRNKGNFPGRFSGRQFSNSRSEMNVSTLELGDSALYLCASSPGTGGNEQFFGPGTRLTVL.

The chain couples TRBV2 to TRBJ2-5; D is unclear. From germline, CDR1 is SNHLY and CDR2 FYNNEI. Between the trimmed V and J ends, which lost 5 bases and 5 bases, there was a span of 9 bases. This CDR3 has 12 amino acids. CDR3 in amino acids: CASSNPSETQYF. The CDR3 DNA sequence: TGTGCCAGCAGTAATCCGTCGGAGACCCAGTACTTC.

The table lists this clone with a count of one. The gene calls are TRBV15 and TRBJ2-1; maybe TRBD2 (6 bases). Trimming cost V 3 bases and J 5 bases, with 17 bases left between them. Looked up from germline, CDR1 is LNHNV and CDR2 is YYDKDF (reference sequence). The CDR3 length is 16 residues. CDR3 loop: CATSSVRGRENNEQFF. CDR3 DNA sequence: TGTGCCACCAGCAGTGTGCGGGGACGGGAAAACAATGAGCAGTTCTTC.

The CDR3 DNA reads as TGTGCCAGCAGTTGGGACACCCTTTACGAGCAGTACTTC. Protein: CASSWDTLYEQYF. The V call is TRBV2, the J call TRBJ2-7, with D maybe TRBD1 (6 bases). Trimming pared 5 bases from V and 4 bases from J, leaving 12 bases between. Germline V gene lookup returns CDR1 SNHLY and CDR2 FYNNEI. The CDR3 has 13 residues.

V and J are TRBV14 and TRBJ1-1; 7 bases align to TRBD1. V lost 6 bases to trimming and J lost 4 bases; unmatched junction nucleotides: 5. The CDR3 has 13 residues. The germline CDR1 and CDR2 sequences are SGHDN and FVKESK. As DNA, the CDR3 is TGTGCCAGCAGATCAGACAGGGCCACTGAAGCTTTCTTT. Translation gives CASRSDRATEAFF.

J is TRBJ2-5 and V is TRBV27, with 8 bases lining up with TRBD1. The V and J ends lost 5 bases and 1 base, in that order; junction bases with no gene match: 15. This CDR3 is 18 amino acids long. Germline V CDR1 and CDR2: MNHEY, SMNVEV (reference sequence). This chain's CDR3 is CASSPRQGTVRGQETQYF. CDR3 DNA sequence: TGTGCCAGCAGTCCACGACAGGGGACAGTTCGCGGCCAAGAGACCCAGTACTTC.

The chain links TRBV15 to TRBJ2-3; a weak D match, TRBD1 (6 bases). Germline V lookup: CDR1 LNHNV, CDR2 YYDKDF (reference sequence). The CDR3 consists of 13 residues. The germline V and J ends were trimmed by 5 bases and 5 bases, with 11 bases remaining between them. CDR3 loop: CATSETGVDTQYF. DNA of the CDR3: TGTGCCACCAGCGAGACAGGTGTAGATACGCAGTATTTT.

In DNA form, the CDR3 reads TGCGCCAGCAGCCAAGATGCGGGGGGCCTCACAGATACGCAGTATTTT. This encodes CASSQDAGGLTDTQYF. The chain carries TRBV4-3 and TRBJ2-3, with 8 positions matching TRBD2. CDR3 size: 16 residues. Trimming removed 0 bases from V and 2 bases from J; junction bases left unmatched: 4. Per germline, CDR1 LGHNA and CDR2 YSLEER.

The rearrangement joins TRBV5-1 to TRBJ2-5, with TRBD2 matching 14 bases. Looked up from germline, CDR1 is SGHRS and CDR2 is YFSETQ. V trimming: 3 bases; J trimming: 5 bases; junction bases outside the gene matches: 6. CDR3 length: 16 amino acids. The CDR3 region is CASSSTSGRAEETQYF. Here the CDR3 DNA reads TGCGCCAGCAGCTCGACTAGCGGGAGGGCCGAGGAGACCCAGTACTTC.

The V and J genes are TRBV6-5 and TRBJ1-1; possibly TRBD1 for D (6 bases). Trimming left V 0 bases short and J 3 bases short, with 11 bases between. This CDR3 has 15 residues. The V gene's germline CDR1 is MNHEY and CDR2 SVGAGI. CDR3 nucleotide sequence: TGTGCCAGCAGTTACTCGTTGGGGGCGTACACTGAAGCTTTCTTT. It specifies CASSYSLGAYTEAFF.

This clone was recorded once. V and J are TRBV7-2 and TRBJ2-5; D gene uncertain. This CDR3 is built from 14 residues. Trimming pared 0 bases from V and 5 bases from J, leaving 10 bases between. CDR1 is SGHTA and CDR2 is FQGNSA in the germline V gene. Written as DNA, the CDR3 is TGTGCCAGCAGCTTAGCGAGGCGGCCGGAGACCCAGTACTTC. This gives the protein CASSLARRPETQYF.

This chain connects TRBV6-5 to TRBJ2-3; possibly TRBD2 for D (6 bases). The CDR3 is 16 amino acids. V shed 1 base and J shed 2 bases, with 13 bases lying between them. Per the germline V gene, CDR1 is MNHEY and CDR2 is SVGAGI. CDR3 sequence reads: CASSYFAGSVTDTQYF. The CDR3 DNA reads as TGTGCCAGCAGTTACTTCGCGGGAAGTGTCACAGATACGCAGTATTTT.

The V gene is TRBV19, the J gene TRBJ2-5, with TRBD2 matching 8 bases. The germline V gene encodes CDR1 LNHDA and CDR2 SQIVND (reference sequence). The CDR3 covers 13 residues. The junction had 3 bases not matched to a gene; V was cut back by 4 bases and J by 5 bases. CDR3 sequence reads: CASSTTSEETQYF. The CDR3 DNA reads TGTGCCAGTAGTACGACTAGCGAGGAGACCCAGTACTTC.

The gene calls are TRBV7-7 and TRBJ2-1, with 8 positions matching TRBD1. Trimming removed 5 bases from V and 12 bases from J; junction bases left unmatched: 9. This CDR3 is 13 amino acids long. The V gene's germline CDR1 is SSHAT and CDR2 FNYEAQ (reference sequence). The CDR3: CASSPGQGGGQFF. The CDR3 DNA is TGTGCCAGCAGCCCCGGACAGGGTGGGGGGCAGTTCTTC.

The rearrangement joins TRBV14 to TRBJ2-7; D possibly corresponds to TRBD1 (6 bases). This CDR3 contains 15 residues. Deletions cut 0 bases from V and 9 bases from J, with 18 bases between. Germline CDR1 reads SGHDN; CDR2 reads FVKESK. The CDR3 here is CASSQDWGRRWGQYF. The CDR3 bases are TGTGCCAGCAGCCAAGATTGGGGGCGGAGATGGGGGCAGTACTTC.

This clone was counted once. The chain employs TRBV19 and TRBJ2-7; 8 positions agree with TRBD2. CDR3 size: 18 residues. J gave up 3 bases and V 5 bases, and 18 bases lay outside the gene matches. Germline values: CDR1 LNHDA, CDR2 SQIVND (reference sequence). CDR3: CASSGSGTDGGVNYEQYF. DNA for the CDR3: TGTGCCAGTAGTGGATCCGGGACGGACGGGGGGGTAAACTACGAGCAGTACTTC.

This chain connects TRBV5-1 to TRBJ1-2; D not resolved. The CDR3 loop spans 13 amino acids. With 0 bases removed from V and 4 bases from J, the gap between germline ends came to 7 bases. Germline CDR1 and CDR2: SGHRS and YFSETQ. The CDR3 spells CASSLGESYGYTF. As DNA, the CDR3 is TGCGCCAGCAGCTTGGGCGAGAGCTATGGCTACACCTTC.